This record concerns one T cell receptor beta chain sequence. The record originates from a study of blood T cell repertoires in COVID-19. Per the study methods: Amplification from reference gene primers served as the basis for estimated nucleated cell counts. The data were produced by immunoSEQ multiplex PCR, yet TCRdb's version contains in-frame clones alone and is incomplete. The DNA was the basis for D and trimming; V, J and clone size are from that table. The data contain some 31,000 clones, 75% to 90% of them singletons. The CDR3 extends over 15 amino acids. The ends were cut back, 5 bases at V and 1 base at J, with 14 bases in the middle. The germline gives CDR1 SGHVS, CDR2 FQNEAQ.

The specimen was peripheral blood. The source is a human donor with acute or convalescent COVID-19. The donor label of this sample is uncertain. The rearrangement uses TRBV7-8 and TRBJ1-2; no definite D call. Here the CDR3 DNA reads TGTGCCAGCAGCCTCAGGACCCGGGATAACTATGGCTACACCTTC. Its translation is CASSLRTRDNYGYTF.